This TCR beta chain stems from a study of cytomegalovirus exposure and HLA in healthy donors (dated by TCRdb to between 2016 and 2019). A note on the overall study: According to a later analysis, the 120 or so validation repertoires were produced on the same platform as the approximately 690 repertoires of the first cohort. The study aimed to test whether cataloging public T cell receptors could reveal signatures of past pathogen exposure. A separate validation cohort of 100 to 150 different subjects was used in addition to the approximately 700-subject first cohort. High-throughput TCR immunosequencing, statistical association of individual TCRs with disease status, and machine learning were combined to predict cytomegalovirus infection status.

Separate from the approximately 700-subject first cohort, the validation cohort of over 90 subjects was the group to which the donors belonged. With respect to this clone: This clone's antigen is unknown. No much larger clone exists at a distance of one base, and base qualities are not known.

The library was built by means of the immunoSEQ multiplex PCR assay. From the authors' description of their analysis: To diagnose cytomegalovirus status from the catalog of TCR beta chain sequences, a statistical classification framework was built. The source is immuneACCESS, and TCRdb retained only in-frame sequences with V and J called. Part of the clones is not carried over; for the studies checked, unresolved V genes explain less than half of this, and the remainder is unexplained. The V and J calls and clone size were taken over from that table, and D and trimming were inferred from the DNA. The sample profile shows 100,000 or so clones; 75% to 90% of them were found once. Roughly 22% of the sample rests with the top ten. The CDR3 covers 14 residues, taking in both the cysteine and the phenylalanine. The entry retains the CDR3 DNA only, 42 bases that are in frame from base 1. From a lookup of the germline V gene (reference sequence), CDR1 and CDR2 are SEHNR and FQNEAQ. The germline V and J ends show losses of 5 bases and 8 bases respectively, and no gene match explains 8 bases of the junction.

General findings and caveats noted by the study authors: A later analysis lacked HLA typing for the validation cohort, so it scored co-occurrence in that cohort across all 110 or so repertoires. Cytomegalovirus status was reported to be diagnosed by the classifier with high specificity and sensitivity in both the original and validation cohorts. Subsequent analysis determined that TCRs grouped into clusters in the first cohort also showed a tendency toward co-occurrence across the 120 or so validation repertoires, and 90% to 95% of cluster scores exceeded 0. Most TCR sequences were observed very rarely across donors, whereas some public TCRs were present in many individuals. A few of the identified cytomegalovirus-associated TCR beta chains were confirmed in vitro to be specific for cytomegalovirus antigens. The study gave a list of 150 to 200 TCR beta chains associated with cytomegalovirus. It was suggested by the authors that the approach could potentially be generalized to other disease states and immunological phenotypes.

The receptor comes from a man between 18 and 35 years old in good health and CMV-seropositive. The specimen was PBMCs. The rearrangement combines TRBV7-9 with TRBJ1-2; 10 central bases correspond to TRBD1. The encoded CDR3 is CASSPRTGGWGYTF. The sequenced DNA: TGTGCCAGCAGCCCCAGGACAGGGGGATGGGGCTACACCTTC.